Sequencing of this T cell receptor (beta chain) was carried out in a study of shared clonotypes between healthy human individuals. In the study's own analysis: From ImmunoSEQ came sequences covering only the junction and carrying no quality scores, so filtering differed. Sequencing used immunoSEQ multiplex PCR; TCRdb keeps in-frame clones, though not all of them. That table gives V, J and clone size, and the DNA gave D and trimming. The table records roughly 2,500,000 clones, 80% to 95% of them present only once. This CDR3 has 17 residues. CDR1 is SGHDT and CDR2 is YYEEEE in the germline V gene. Trimming removed 2 bases at V and 3 bases at J, with 17 bases between.

This chain links TRBV5-6 with TRBJ1-4; D is unresolved. The source of this sequence is a man younger than 35 in good health. Some clones in this sample may be carry-over from other donors' samples. Sequenced input: naive CD4+ T cells from PBMCs. As to subset: CD45RA+ positively selected. CDR3 residues: CASSFLESGRANEKLFF. The CDR3 bases are TGTGCCAGCAGCTTCTTAGAGTCGGGTCGCGCTAATGAAAAACTGTTTTTT. Complete variable domain (other parts from reference TRBV5-6 and TRBJ1-4): DAGVTQSPTHLIKTRGQQVTLRCSPKSGHDTVSWYQQALGQGPQFIFQYYEEEERQRGNFPDRFSGHQFPNYSSELNVNALLLGDSALYLCASSFLESGRANEKLFFGSGTQLSVL.